This TCR beta chain was sequenced in a study of chemoradiotherapy in HPV16-positive cancers. The study, taken as a whole, reports: Non-HPV-specific T cells did not expand in tumors during treatment, whereas candidate HPV-specific clones and E7-related motifs did. In HPV16-positive patients, HPV-responsive T-cell expansion tracked better recurrence-free survival.

V was cut by 8 bases and J by 1 base, with 9 bases left in between. Germline assignment: CDR1 SNHLY and CDR2 FYNNEI. CDR3 length: 13 amino acids. Repertoires were sampled repeatedly during chemoradiotherapy. Data came from immunoSEQ multiplex PCR; TCRdb stores just in-frame clones and leaves some out. The sample lists under 30,000 clones; roughly 94% were seen once. On this clone itself: Antigen unknown.

This TCR came from a human donor with HPV-associated anogenital cancer. This chain joins TRBV2 and TRBJ1-5, with D perhaps matching TRBD1 (5 bases). Sample acquisition took place from a patient who underwent chemoradiotherapy. Here the CDR3 reads CASGGDSNQPQHF. CDR3 bases: TGTGCCAGCGGGGGGGACAGCAATCAGCCCCAGCATTTT.